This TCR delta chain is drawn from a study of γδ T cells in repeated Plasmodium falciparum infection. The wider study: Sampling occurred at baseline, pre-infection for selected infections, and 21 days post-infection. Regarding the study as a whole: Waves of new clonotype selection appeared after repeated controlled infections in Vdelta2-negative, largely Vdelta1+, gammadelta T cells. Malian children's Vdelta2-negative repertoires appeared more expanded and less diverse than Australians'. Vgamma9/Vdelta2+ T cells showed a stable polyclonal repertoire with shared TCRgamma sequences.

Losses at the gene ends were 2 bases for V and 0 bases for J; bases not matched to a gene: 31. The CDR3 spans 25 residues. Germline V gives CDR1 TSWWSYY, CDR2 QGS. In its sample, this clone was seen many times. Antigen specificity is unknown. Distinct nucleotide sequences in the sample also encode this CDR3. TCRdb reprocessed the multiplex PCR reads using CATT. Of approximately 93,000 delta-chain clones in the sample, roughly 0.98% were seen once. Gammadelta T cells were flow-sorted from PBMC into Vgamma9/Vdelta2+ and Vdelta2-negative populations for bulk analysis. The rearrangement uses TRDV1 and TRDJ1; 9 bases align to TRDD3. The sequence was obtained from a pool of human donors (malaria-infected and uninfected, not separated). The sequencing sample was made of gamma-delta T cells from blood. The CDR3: CALGEVGLHLGDEVRRPLYTDKLIF. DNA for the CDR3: TGTGCTCTTGGGGAAGTGGGCCTACACCTGGGGGATGAAGTGAGGAGGCCACTGTACACCGATAAACTCATCTTT.